This T cell receptor (beta chain) is from a study of OX40 agonist ivuxolimab in advanced cancers. As for the study in general: As their treatment, patients were administered ivuxolimab, an agonistic anti-OX40 (CD134) antibody. Recorded diagnoses for dose-escalation patients were hepatocellular carcinoma, melanoma, renal cell or head and neck cancer. Regarding the study as a whole: Some nonresponders additionally presented with little normalized T-cell clonal expansion.

Blood samples were obtained at baseline, cycle 4 day 1, and cycle 7 day 1. TCRdb's table, derived via immunoSEQ multiplex PCR, lists solely in-frame clones and lacks some. The sample contains roughly 58,000 clones, approximately 90% of which appear only once. Notes on this clone: Its target is not known.

Specimen: CD4+ or CD8+ T cells sorted from blood, collected in a trial of the OX40 agonist ivuxolimab. The receptor was isolated from an adult with an advanced solid tumor such as melanoma, head and neck, liver or kidney cancer.

In DNA, the CDR3 is TGTGCCAGCAGCGTTAGGGGTGGCCAGCCCCAGCATTTT. Its protein product is CASSVRGGQPQHF. The chain combines TRBV7-9 with TRBJ1-5; TRBD1 might be the D (5 bases). Looked up from germline, CDR1 is SEHNR and CDR2 is FQNEAQ (reference sequence). This CDR3 region has 13 residues. V lost 5 bases, J lost 7 bases, and 12 bases lay in between.